This T cell receptor beta chain stems from a study of T cell repertoires in cytomegalovirus infection. Study context: TCR beta signatures that were public indicated CMV infection and matching HLA type.

There are many counts of this clonotype. Its matching antigen is unknown. Overall study results and limits: HLA-C-restricted CMV-specific TCR beta clonotypes were dominant in the ex vivo response. Carriage of CMV together with the relevant HLA was identifiable through cumulative public TCR beta family frequency.

MiXCR, run by TCRdb on the reads, gives a single entry per CDR3 protein. The table shows approximately 500,000 distinct CDR3 sequences, with approximately 25% occurring only once. Sequencing input: PBMCs. This TCR was recovered from a human donor in good health (CMV status not recorded). Some clones in this sample may be carry-over from other donors' samples.

The CDR3 DNA follows: TGTGCCTGTAGGACAGGGGGACGGAACACTGAAGCTTTCTTT. Its protein product is CACRTGGRNTEAFF. This chain uses TRBV30 with TRBJ1-1; TRBD1 matches at 10 bases. This CDR3 spans 14 amino acids. Germline CDR1 GTSNPN, CDR2 SVGIG (reference sequence). V trimming: 6 bases; J trimming: 1 base; junction bases outside the gene matches: 5. The complete variable domain, with remaining parts taken from reference TRBV30 and TRBJ1-1, reads SQTIHQWPATLVQPVGSPLSLECTVEGTSNPNLYWYRQAAGRGLQLLFYSVGIGQISSEVPQNLSASRPQDRQFILSSKKLLLSDSGFYLCACRTGGRNTEAFFGQGTRLTVV.